The sequence of this TCR beta chain was determined in a study of blood T cell repertoires in COVID-19. Study-wide context: Whether acute or convalescent, the COVID-19 samples came from the United States, Italy and Spain. T cells, B-cell-depleted T cells, or PBMCs supplied cDNA or gDNA.

In the source study's methods: How many nucleated cells were present was estimated from reference gene primer amplification. Some clones are missing from TCRdb's copy, which holds only in-frame ones; the method was immunoSEQ multiplex PCR. For V, J and clone size, that table is used; D and trimming come from the DNA. The data show 14,000 or so clones, with 83% seen just once and 24% held by the top ten. The CDR3 has 15 amino acids. The junction had 1 base not matched to a gene; V was cut back by 4 bases and J by 3 bases. CDR1 SGHTA and CDR2 FQGNSA come from the germline V gene. V is TRBV7-2 and J is TRBJ2-3; TRBD2 matches at 13 bases. This TCR derives from a woman aged 55-69 years with acute or convalescent COVID-19. The sequencing input was peripheral blood. The CDR3 coding sequence is TGTGCCAGCAGCTCGGGACTAGCGGGAACAGATACGCAGTATTTT. Translating it yields CASSSGLAGTDTQYF.